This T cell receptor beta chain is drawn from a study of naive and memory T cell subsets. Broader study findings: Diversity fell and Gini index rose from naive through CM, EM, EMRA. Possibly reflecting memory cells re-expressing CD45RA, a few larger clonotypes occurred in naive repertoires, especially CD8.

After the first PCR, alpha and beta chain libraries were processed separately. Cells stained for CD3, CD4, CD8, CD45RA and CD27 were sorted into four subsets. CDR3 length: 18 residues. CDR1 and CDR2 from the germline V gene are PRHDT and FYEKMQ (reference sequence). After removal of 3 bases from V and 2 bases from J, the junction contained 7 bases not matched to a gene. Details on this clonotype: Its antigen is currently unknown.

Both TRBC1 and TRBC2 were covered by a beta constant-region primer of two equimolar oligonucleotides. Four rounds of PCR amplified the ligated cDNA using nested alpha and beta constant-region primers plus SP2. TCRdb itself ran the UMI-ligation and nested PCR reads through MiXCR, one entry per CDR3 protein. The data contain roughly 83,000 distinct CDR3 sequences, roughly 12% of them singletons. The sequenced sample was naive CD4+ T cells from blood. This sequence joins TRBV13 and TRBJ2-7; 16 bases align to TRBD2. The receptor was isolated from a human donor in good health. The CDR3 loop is CASSFVGLAGGPTYEQYF. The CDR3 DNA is TGTGCCAGCAGCTTCGTGGGACTAGCGGGAGGGCCCACCTACGAGCAGTACTTC.